This paragraph covers one TCR beta chain sequence. The antigen remains undetermined. There are 13 residues in the CDR3. V shed 7 bases and J shed 4 bases, with 16 bases lying between them. In germline, CDR1 is SQVTM, CDR2 ANQGSEA. This sample is drawn from a study of T cell responses to AZD1222 COVID-19 vaccine. Study-wide findings and caveats: Mostly white British, mostly female donors; authors suggested clonal diversity may be underestimated.

This table comes from immunoSEQ multiplex PCR, and its TCRdb copy is limited to in-frame clones, with some not included. The table has about 120,000 clones, about 85% seen once. This TCR came from an adult in good health. V and J are TRBV29-1 and TRBJ1-2; TRBD1 is a possible D gene (5 bases). The sample consisted of peripheral blood, taken on day 0 of AZD1222 vaccination. The CDR3 loop reads CSAVEGRSYGYTF. Written as DNA, the CDR3 is TGCAGCGCTGTAGAGGGGCGTAGCTATGGCTACACCTTC.